The 14 T cell receptor beta chains below were found in one sample sequenced in a study of blood T cell repertoires in COVID-19. TCRdb keeps only in-frame clones here, not all; method: immunoSEQ multiplex PCR. The sample includes a few hundred thousand clones, 85% to 90% of them seen just once. The sample taken for sequencing was peripheral blood. Receptors were obtained from a woman aged 45 to 65 with COVID-19, enrolled during active disease.

The chain is built from TRBV19 and TRBJ1-2; TRBD1 matches at 8 bases. Germline V gene sequence: CDR1 LNHDA, CDR2 SQIVND (reference sequence). The CDR3 consists of 13 residues. V shed 9 bases and J 8 bases; nucleotides not matched to a gene: 11. The CDR3 here is CASGTRGRYGYTF. The CDR3 coding sequence is TGTGCCAGCGGAACCAGGGGGCGTTACGGCTACACCTTC.

The rearrangement uses TRBV3-1 (or the pseudogene TRBV3-2) and TRBJ1-2, with TRBD1 as a possible D gene (5 bases). V lost 1 base to trimming and J lost 6 bases, with 12 bases between them. Germline values: CDR1 LGHDT, CDR2 YNNKEL (reference sequence). The CDR3 is 14 residues long. Here the CDR3 DNA reads TGTGCCAGCAGCCAAGCATCAGGGAGGAATGGCTACACCTTC. The encoded protein is CASSQASGRNGYTF.

The chain employs TRBV19 and TRBJ1-2; D unresolved. Trimming removed 7 bases at V and 3 bases at J, with 9 bases between. The CDR3 contains 12 residues. Germline V gene data show CDR1 as LNHDA and CDR2 as SQIVND (reference sequence). CDR3 DNA: TGTGCCAGTAAGCCAGAGGACTATGGCTACACCTTC. Encoded protein: CASKPEDYGYTF.

The rearrangement uses TRBV28 and TRBJ2-3, with 9 bases matching TRBD2. The CDR3 is 16 amino acids. The ends lost 4 bases at V and 5 bases at J; junction bases unmatched: 10. CDR1 MDHEN and CDR2 SYDVKM come from the germline V gene. The CDR3 loop reads CASSSGGAGGGDTQYF. CDR3 coding DNA: TGTGCCAGCAGTTCGGGCGGAGCGGGGGGCGGAGATACGCAGTATTTT.

The chain uses TRBV24-1 and TRBJ2-2; 7 bases are shared with TRBD1. The CDR3 contains 16 residues. Germline CDR1 reads KGHDR; CDR2 reads SFDVKD. V was clipped by 3 bases and J by 5 bases; unmatched bases: 8. The DNA for the CDR3 is TGTGCCACCAGTGATCCTCGACAGGGTGGAACCGGGGAGCTGTTTTTT. Protein: CATSDPRQGGTGELFF.

This clone came up once. The chain couples TRBV7-9 to TRBJ2-5; TRBD1 might be the D (6 bases). Germline V lookup: CDR1 SEHNR, CDR2 FQNEAQ (reference sequence). Trimming removed 10 bases at V and 2 bases at J, with 17 bases between. This CDR3 is 14 amino acids long. The CDR3 nucleotides are TGTGCCACCCTGCCCCGGGACATTCAAGAGACCCAGTACTTC. It translates to CATLPRDIQETQYF. Combining the CDR3 with reference TRBV7-9 and TRBJ2-5 gives the whole variable domain DTGVSQNPRHKITKRGQNVTFRCDPISEHNRLYWYRQTLGQGPEFLTYFQNEAQLEKSRLLSDRFSAERPKGSFSTLEIQRTEQGDSAMYLCATLPRDIQETQYFGPGTRLLVL.

The J gene is TRBJ2-7, the V gene TRBV7-6; no firm D call. V was cut by 2 bases and J by 7 bases, with 18 bases left in between. Germline assignment: CDR1 SGHVS and CDR2 FNYEAQ. This CDR3 has 15 residues. The CDR3 loop reads CASSLSPATPREQYF. The CDR3 nucleotides are TGTGCCAGCAGCTTATCGCCCGCAACACCTAGGGAGCAGTACTTC. The full variable domain, its missing parts supplied by reference TRBV7-6 and TRBJ2-7, is GAGVSQSPRYKVTKRGQDVALRCDPISGHVSLYWYRQALGQGPEFLTYFNYEAQQDKSGLPNDRFSAERPEGSISTLTIQRTEQRDSAMYRCASSLSPATPREQYFGPGTRLTVT.

With respect to this clone: One end of the junction fails to match germline, which may point to a read error. The gene calls are TRBV19 and TRBJ1-4, with 12 positions matching TRBD1. CDR3 length equals 13 residues. The germline V gene encodes CDR1 LNHDA and CDR2 SQIVND (reference sequence). The CDR3 nucleotides are TGTGCCAGTAGTATAGATGGGACAGGGGGCGAGGTTTTT. Translating it yields CASSIDGTGGEVF.

J is TRBJ2-2 and V is TRBV9, with no clear D. The CDR3 covers 16 residues. V lost 0 bases, J lost 0 bases, and 9 bases lay in between. Looked up from germline, CDR1 is SGDLS and CDR2 is YYNGEE. This CDR3 reads CASSVGVVANTGELFF. The DNA for the CDR3 is TGTGCCAGCAGCGTAGGAGTGGTCGCGAACACCGGGGAGCTGTTTTTT.

V usage is TRBV5-8 and J usage is TRBJ2-7, with D tentatively TRBD1 (6 bases). The germline V gene encodes CDR1 SGHTS and CDR2 YDEGEE. The CDR3 sequence is 13 residues long. Trimming took off 1 base at V and 5 bases at J, with 10 bases between the two ends. CDR3 DNA sequence: TGTGCCAGCAGCTTGTCGTCAGGGGACGAGCAGTACGTC. Residues: CASSLSSGDEQYV.

This clone was counted once. The chain uses TRBV10-1 and TRBJ2-3; 7 nucleotides match TRBD1. This CDR3 has 14 amino acids. CDR1 is WNHNN, CDR2 SYGVQD, per germline (reference sequence). Losses at the gene ends were 2 bases for V and 4 bases for J; bases not matched to a gene: 3. DNA of the CDR3: TGCGCCAGCAGTGAGACAGGGGTCGCAGATACGCAGTATTTT. This translates into CASSETGVADTQYF.

The chain employs TRBV7-9 and TRBJ2-2; the D gene is possibly TRBD2 (5 bases). The CDR3 is made up of 16 amino acids. Germline V gene sequence: CDR1 SEHNR, CDR2 FQNEAQ (reference sequence). Trimming stripped 5 bases from V and 4 bases from J, with 17 bases between. In DNA, the CDR3 is TGTGCCAGCAGCGAAGACCGTCGGACTTCCACCGGGGAGCTGTTTTTT. Translation gives CASSEDRRTSTGELFF.

V gene TRBV20-1 combines with J gene TRBJ1-4; D is ambiguous. This CDR3 region has 14 residues. Germline V gene sequence: CDR1 DFQATT, CDR2 SNEGSKA (reference sequence). V was shortened by 3 bases and J by 9 bases, with 17 bases between the two germline ends. In DNA, the CDR3 is TGCAGTGCTAGTGCCGATGCATGGCATAAAAAACTGTTTTTT. Translated, it gives CSASADAWHKKLFF.

This sequence joins TRBV24-1 and TRBJ2-3, with 8 positions matching TRBD2. V shed 3 bases, J shed 3 bases, and the junction held 7 bases outside the gene matches. The CDR3 covers 16 residues. Germline V CDR1 and CDR2: KGHDR, SFDVKD. The CDR3 region is CATSDPGGWGTDTQYF. As DNA, the CDR3 is TGTGCCACCAGTGATCCGGGAGGGTGGGGTACAGATACGCAGTATTTT.